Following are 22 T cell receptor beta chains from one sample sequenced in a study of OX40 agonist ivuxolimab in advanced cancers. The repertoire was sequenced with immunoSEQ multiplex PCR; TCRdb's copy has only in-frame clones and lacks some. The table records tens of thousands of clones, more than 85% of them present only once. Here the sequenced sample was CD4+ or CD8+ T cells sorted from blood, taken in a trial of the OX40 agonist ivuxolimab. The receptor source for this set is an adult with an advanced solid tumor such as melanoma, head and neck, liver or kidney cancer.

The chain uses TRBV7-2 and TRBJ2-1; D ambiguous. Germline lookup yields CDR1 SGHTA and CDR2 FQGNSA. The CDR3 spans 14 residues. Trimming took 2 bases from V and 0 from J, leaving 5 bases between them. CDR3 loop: CASSLLVSYNEQFF. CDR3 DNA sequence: TGTGCCAGCAGCTTACTAGTCTCCTACAATGAGCAGTTCTTC.

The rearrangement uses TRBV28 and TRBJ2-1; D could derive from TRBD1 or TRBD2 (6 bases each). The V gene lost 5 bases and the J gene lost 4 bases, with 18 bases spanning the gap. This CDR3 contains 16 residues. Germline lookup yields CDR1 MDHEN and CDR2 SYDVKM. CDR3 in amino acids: CASSPSMGAGYNEQFF. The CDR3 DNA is TGTGCCAGCAGTCCATCTATGGGGGCGGGGTACAATGAGCAGTTCTTC.

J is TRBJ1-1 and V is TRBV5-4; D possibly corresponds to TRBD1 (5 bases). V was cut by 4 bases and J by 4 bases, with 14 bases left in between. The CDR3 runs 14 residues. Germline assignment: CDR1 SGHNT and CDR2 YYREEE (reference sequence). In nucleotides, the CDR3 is TGTGCCAGCAGCAGGGGTTCAGGGCCCACTGAAGCTTTCTTT. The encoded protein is CASSRGSGPTEAFF.

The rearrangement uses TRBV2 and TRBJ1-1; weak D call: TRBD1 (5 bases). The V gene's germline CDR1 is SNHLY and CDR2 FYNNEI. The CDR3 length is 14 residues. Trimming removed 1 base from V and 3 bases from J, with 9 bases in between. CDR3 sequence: CASSEGGAYTEAFF. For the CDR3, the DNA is TGTGCCAGCAGTGAAGGTGGGGCCTACACTGAAGCTTTCTTT.

The CDR3 DNA reads TGTGCCAGCAGTTTAGCGGGAGCCCCCTACAATGAGCAGTTCTTC. This gives the protein CASSLAGAPYNEQFF. The J gene is TRBJ2-1, the V gene TRBV5-4; 9 nucleotides agree with TRBD2. CDR3 length: 15 residues. V shed 5 bases and J 2 bases; nucleotides not matched to a gene: 5. Germline loops: CDR1 SGHNT, CDR2 YYREEE (reference sequence).

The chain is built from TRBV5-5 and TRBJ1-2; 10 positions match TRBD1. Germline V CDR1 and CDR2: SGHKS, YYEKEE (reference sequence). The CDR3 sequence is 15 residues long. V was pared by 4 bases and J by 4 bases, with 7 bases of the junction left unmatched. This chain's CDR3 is CASSGQTGGGYGYTF. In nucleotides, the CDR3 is TGTGCCAGCAGCGGGCAGACAGGGGGCGGCTATGGCTACACCTTC. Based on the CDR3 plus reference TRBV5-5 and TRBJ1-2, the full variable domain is DAGVTQSPTHLIKTRGQQVTLRCSPISGHKSVSWYQQVLGQGPQFIFQYYEKEERGRGNFPDRFSARQFPNYSSELNVNALLLGDSALYLCASSGQTGGGYGYTFGSGTRLTVV.

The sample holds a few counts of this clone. CDR3: CAWRGTGARGPQHF. The CDR3, as DNA: TGTGCCTGGAGGGGGACAGGCGCCCGAGGGCCCCAGCATTTT. The genes are TRBV30 and TRBJ1-5, with 8 bases matching TRBD1. This CDR3 has 14 amino acids. The V and J ends lost 3 bases and 9 bases, in that order; junction bases with no gene match: 10. Germline assignment: CDR1 GTSNPN and CDR2 SVGIG (reference sequence).

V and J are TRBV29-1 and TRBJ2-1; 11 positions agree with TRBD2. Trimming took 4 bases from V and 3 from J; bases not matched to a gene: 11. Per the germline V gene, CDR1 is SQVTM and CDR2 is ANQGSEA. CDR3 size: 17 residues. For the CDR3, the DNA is TGCAGCGTTGCGCTAGCGGGAGGTAAATTCCTCTACAATGAGCAGTTCTTC. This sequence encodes CSVALAGGKFLYNEQFF.

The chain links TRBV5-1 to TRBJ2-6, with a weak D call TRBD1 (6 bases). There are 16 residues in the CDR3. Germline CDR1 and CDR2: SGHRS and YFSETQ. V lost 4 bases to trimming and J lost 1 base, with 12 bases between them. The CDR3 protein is CASSLWGTSGANVLTF. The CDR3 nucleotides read TGCGCCAGCAGCCTGTGGGGGACATCTGGGGCCAACGTCCTGACTTTC.

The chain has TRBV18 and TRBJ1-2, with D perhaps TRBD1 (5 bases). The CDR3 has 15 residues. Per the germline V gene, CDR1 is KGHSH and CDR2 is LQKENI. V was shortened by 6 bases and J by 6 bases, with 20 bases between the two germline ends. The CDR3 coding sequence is TGTGCCAGCTCCCCGATGACCCAAGCCAGGGATGGCTACACCTTC. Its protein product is CASSPMTQARDGYTF. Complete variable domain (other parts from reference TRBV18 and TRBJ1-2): NAGVMQNPRHLVRRRGQEARLRCSPMKGHSHVYWYRQLPEEGLKFMVYLQKENIIDESGMPKERFSAEFPKEGPSILRIQQVVRGDSAAYFCASSPMTQARDGYTFGSGTRLTVV.

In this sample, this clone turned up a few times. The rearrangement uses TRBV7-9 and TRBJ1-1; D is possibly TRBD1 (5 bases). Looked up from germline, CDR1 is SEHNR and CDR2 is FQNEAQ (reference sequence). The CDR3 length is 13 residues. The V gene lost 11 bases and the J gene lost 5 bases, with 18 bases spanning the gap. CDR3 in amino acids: CAGARGMRTEAFF. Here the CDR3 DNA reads TGTGCCGGTGCGAGGGGTATGAGGACTGAAGCTTTCTTT.

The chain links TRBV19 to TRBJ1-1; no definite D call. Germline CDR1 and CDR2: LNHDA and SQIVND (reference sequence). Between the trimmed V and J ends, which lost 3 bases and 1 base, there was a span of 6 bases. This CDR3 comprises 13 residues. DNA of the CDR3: TGTGCCAGTAGTATTTCCGGGAACACTGAAGCTTTCTTT. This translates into CASSISGNTEAFF.

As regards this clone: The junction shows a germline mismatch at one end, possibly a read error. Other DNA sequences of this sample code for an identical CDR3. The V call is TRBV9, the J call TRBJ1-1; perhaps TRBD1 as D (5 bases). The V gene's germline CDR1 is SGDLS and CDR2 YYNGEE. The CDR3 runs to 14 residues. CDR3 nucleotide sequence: TGTGCCAGCAGAGTTGGGACGGAGAACACTGAGGCTTTCTTT. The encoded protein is CASRVGTENTEAFF.

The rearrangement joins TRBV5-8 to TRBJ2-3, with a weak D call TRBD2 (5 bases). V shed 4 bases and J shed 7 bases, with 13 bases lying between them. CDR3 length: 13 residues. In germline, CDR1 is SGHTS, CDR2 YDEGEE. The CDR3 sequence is CASSRHGENTQYF. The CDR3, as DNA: TGTGCCAGCAGCCGCCACGGGGAGAATACGCAGTATTTT.

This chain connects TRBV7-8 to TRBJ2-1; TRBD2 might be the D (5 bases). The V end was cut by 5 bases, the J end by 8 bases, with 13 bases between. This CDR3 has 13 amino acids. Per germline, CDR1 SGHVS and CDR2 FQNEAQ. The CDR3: CASSGIRGYEQFF. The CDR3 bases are TGTGCCAGCAGCGGAATTAGAGGGTATGAGCAGTTCTTC.

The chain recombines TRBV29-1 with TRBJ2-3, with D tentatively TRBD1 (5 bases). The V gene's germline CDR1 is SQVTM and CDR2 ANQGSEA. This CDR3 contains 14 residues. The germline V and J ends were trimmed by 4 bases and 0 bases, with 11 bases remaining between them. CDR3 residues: CSVGRTTSTDTQYF. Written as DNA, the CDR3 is TGCAGCGTTGGAAGGACAACCAGCACAGATACGCAGTATTTT.

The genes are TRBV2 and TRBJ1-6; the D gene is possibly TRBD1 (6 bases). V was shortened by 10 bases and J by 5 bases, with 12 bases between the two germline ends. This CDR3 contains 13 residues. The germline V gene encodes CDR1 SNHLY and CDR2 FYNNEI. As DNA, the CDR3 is TGTGCCACCTCTACAGGGAATAATTCACCCCTCCACTTT. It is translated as CATSTGNNSPLHF.

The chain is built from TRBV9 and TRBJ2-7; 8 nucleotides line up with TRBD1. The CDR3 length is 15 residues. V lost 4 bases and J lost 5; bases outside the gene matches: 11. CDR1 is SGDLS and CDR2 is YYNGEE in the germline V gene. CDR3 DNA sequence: TGTGCCAGCAGCCCTTCAGGGGGCTTGGGAAACGAGCAGTACTTC. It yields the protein CASSPSGGLGNEQYF.

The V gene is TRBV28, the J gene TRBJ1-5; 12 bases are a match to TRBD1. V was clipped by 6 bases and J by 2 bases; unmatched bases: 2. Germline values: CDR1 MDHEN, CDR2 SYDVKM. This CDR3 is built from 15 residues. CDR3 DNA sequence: TGTGCCAGCAGGGGACAGGGGGCTGGCAATCAGCCCCAGCATTTT. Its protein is CASRGQGAGNQPQHF.

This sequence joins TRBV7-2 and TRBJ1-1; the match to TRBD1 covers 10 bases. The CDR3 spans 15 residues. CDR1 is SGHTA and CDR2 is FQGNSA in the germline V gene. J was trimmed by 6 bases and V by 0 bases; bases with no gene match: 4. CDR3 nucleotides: TGTGCCAGCAGCTTAGCAGGGACAGGGGCGGCTGAAGCTTTCTTT. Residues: CASSLAGTGAAEAFF.

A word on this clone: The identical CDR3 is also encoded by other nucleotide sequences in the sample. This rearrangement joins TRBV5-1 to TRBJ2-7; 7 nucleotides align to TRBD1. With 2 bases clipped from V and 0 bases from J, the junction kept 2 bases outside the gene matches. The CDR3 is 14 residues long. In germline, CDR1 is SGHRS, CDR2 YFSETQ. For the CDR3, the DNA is TGCGCCAGCAGCTTAGGACAGGCCTCCTACGAGCAGTACTTC. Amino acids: CASSLGQASYEQYF.

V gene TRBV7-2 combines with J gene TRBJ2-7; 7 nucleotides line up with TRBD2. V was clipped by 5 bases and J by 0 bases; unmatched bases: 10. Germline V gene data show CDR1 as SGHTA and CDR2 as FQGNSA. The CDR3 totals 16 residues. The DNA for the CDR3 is TGTGCCAGCAGCAGGGGCCTGGGACTATCCTCCTACGAGCAGTACTTC. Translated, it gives CASSRGLGLSSYEQYF.